This is a list of T cell receptor beta chains from one sample in a study of blood T cell repertoires in COVID-19. The assay was immunoSEQ multiplex PCR, and TCRdb's table has in-frame clones only and misses some. The repertoire holds 200,000 to 250,000 clones, with roughly four fifths as singletons. Specimen: peripheral blood. Every receptor here comes from a woman in her seventies with COVID-19, enrolled during active disease. Each CDR3 is given with its conserved first and last residue. Fields, in order: D gene, V gene, J gene, clone size, CDR3 DNA, CDR3 protein. A D gene is named only where the DNA matches it firmly. A row's size may be missing; if present it is once, few, many or a size class.

D: -; V: TRBV6-5; J: TRBJ1-3; size: -; DNA: TGTGCCAGCAGTCCCAGGAGGAACACCATATATTTT; CDR3: CASSPRRNTIYF
D: TRBD2; V: TRBV7-8; J: TRBJ2-1; size: -; DNA: TGTGCCAGCAGCCCCCTCCGGGCGGCGGGAGGGCCCCACAATGAGCAGTTCTTC; CDR3: CASSPLRAAGGPHNEQFF
D: -; V: TRBV10-1; J: TRBJ1-1; size: -; DNA: TGCGCCAGCAGCGCGTCGGGGGGGGAAAAAGCTTTCTTT; CDR3: CASSASGGEKAFF
D: -; V: TRBV4-3; J: TRBJ2-2; size: -; DNA: TGCGCCAGCAGCCAAGTGAGCGAGGGCGGGGAGCTGTTTTTT; CDR3: CASSQVSEGGELFF
D: TRBD1; V: TRBV9; J: TRBJ1-2; size: -; DNA: TGTGCCAGCAGCGTGGCGTCGGAGGGGGCAAGCTATGGCTACACCTTC; CDR3: CASSVASEGASYGYTF
D: TRBD1; V: TRBV24-1; J: TRBJ2-1; size: -; DNA: TGTGCCACCAGTGACTCCGGGACAGGGAAATACAATGAGCAGTTCTTC; CDR3: CATSDSGTGKYNEQFF
D: -; V: TRBV5-1; J: TRBJ1-1; size: many; DNA: TGCGCCAGCAAACCCACGGACACTGAAGCTTTCTTT; CDR3: CASKPTDTEAFF
D: -; V: TRBV27; J: TRBJ2-3; size: -; DNA: TGTGCCAGCAGTTTTCTGTTGCGCTCTCCAAGCACAGATACGCAGTATTTT; CDR3: CASSFLLRSPSTDTQYF
D: -; V: TRBV25-1; J: TRBJ2-7; size: -; DNA: TGTGCCAGCAGTCGACATTCAGGTGTCTACGAGCAGTACTTC; CDR3: CASSRHSGVYEQYF
D: -; V: TRBV28; J: TRBJ1-5; size: once; DNA: TGTGCCAGCACGGGCGGGAGGTCGGGGTCCGTTGTCAATCAGCCCCAGCATTTT; CDR3: CASTGGRSGSVVNQPQHF
D: -; V: TRBV28; J: TRBJ2-7; size: -; DNA: TGTGCCAGCAGTTTATTGGGCCCCTACGAGCAGTACTTC; CDR3: CASSLLGPYEQYF
D: -; V: TRBV18; J: TRBJ1-1; size: -; DNA: TGTGCCAGCTCACCACTTTCAGGGATGAACACTGAAGCTTTCTTT; CDR3: CASSPLSGMNTEAFF
D: TRBD1; V: TRBV28; J: TRBJ1-3; size: -; DNA: TGTGCCAGCAGTTTCCCGACAGGGGCAAGATCTGGAAACACCATATATTTT; CDR3: CASSFPTGARSGNTIYF
D: TRBD1; V: TRBV6-5; J: TRBJ2-7; size: -; DNA: TGTGCCAGCAACCCACGCGGCAGGGGGACCTACGAGCAGTACTTC; CDR3: CASNPRGRGTYEQYF
D: -; V: TRBV6-2/TRBV6-3; J: TRBJ1-5; size: -; DNA: TGTGCCAGCAGTTCCCAATACATCATGTTGCCCCAGCATTTT; CDR3: CASSSQYIMLPQHF